This TCR beta chain originates from a study of cytomegalovirus exposure and HLA in healthy donors. Germline CDR1 is MDHEN and CDR2 is SYDVKM. This CDR3 is 15 amino acids long. The germline V and J ends were trimmed by 7 bases and 7 bases, with 20 bases remaining between them. Vbeta (60) and Jbeta (13) primers were used in the PCR. Profiling relied on immunoSEQ multiplex PCR, and the TCRdb table lists in-frame clones only, not all of them. The sample shows 150,000 or so clones, approximately 71% of them seen only once. The clonotype originates from a man under 40 in good health and CMV-seropositive. Sequences were obtained from PBMCs. The V and J genes are TRBV28 and TRBJ1-5, with D hard to call. The CDR3 region has the DNA TGTGCCAGCACCTCAGGTCCCCCGCCTACACAGCCCCAGCATTTT. This encodes CASTSGPPPTQPQHF.